This paragraph reports one T cell receptor (beta chain). The antigen it recognizes is unknown. Per-base qualities were not stored, and no clone one base away is much larger. These data come from a study of cytomegalovirus exposure and HLA in healthy donors (dated by TCRdb to 2016 to 2017). For context, the study as a whole: An earlier analysis of 587 of the donors reported 250 to 300 Gb of sequence data and 100 million to 120 million unique TCR beta sequences obtained from some 170 million T cells. The study was designed to test whether signatures of past pathogen exposure could be identified by cataloging public T cell receptors. A later genetic analysis took genome-wide SNP genotypes for about 55% of the roughly 670 donors and used that subset as a discovery cohort. Along with the roughly 710-subject first cohort, a separate validation cohort of over a hundred different subjects was used. Of the roughly 400 genotyped donors, approximately 81% were placed in the genetic ancestry cluster associated with self-reported Caucasian donors. Using immunosequencing, the study profiled T cell repertoires from fewer than 700 subjects and related those repertoires to cytomegalovirus serostatus. To predict cytomegalovirus infection status, the study brought together high-throughput TCR immunosequencing, statistical association of individual TCRs with disease status, and machine learning. Among roughly 370 genotyped donors of the cohort, an average of approximately 250,000 unique TCR beta nucleotide sequences were sequenced per donor, 15% to 20% of them non-productive. Donor age, sex, ethnicity and CMV serostatus were collected together with the repertoire data. The later analysis used no new phenotypic data to find candidate immune exposures, relying instead on TCR beta sequences and their occurrence across donors. Typing coverage differed by locus: A, B, C, DRB1 and DQB1 were typed in about 620-630 donors, DQA1 in 500 to 550, DPA1 in 600 to 610, and DPB1 in 472. A later analysis re-analyzed previously published TCR beta repertoires from 550 to 700 donors and added high-resolution HLA genotyping to study TCR occurrence patterns. Both class I and class II loci were covered by HLA typing, at four-digit resolution. In an earlier analysis of a few hundred of the donors, high-throughput TCR beta sequencing was used to judge whether each TCR beta V gene segment behaved as functional or pseudogenic. Every discovery cohort repertoire had been produced on one sequencing platform. About 300 gigabases of sequencing data and approximately 80 million unique TCR sequences were included in an early release covering about 600 HLA-typed donors. Roughly 5 DR-DQ haplotypes were handled as single units for association and clustering because linkage in the cohort was strong. What the authors observed across the whole study: An association between a missense DCLRE1C variant and V-gene and J-gene trimming of TCR beta chains was found in a later genetic analysis and replicated in an independent cohort. Only TCR beta chains were sequenced in this cohort, and the absence of alpha or paired-chain data limited detectable features. Correlated functional status among segregating V segments might reflect linkage disequilibrium, but an unknown experimental factor could not be ruled out. An earlier analysis of approximately 500 of the donors showed that most TCR beta V segments appeared in productive rearrangements either about 90% or about 30% of the time, which broadly matched IMGT annotations. While some public TCRs were present in many individuals, most TCR sequences turned up only very rarely across donors. A total of 150 to 200 TCR beta chains were listed by the study as associated with cytomegalovirus. Several of the top co-occurrence clusters appeared to be linked to parvovirus B19, influenza, CMV and Epstein-Barr virus, according to a later analysis. A further reported finding was that TCR beta sequences accurately predicted the HLA-A and HLA-B alleles for most subjects in the first cohort. Roughly uniform sequencing depth across donors was assumed in presence/absence analyses, although this assumption may not hold. Specific HLA alleles were associated with 18,000 or so TCR beta sequences at a false discovery rate of 0.05 in a later analysis. In a later analysis, TCR association rates were found to vary across HLA loci, with the most associated TCRs seen for DRB1 alleles and the fewest for HLA-C alleles. A later genetic analysis reported fewer N-insertions in productive TCRs among donors in an Asian-associated ancestry cluster than the roughly 640-donor mean. Cytomegalovirus status was reported to be diagnosed by the classifier with high specificity and sensitivity in both the original and validation cohorts. When HLA alleles, especially DR and DQ, strongly co-occurred, TCR associations were difficult to assign to individual alleles. In a later analysis, HLA-associated TCR beta chains showed more clonal expansion and lower generation probabilities than non-associated chains that were equally common. Three of the identified cytomegalovirus-associated TCR beta chains were confirmed in vitro to be specific for cytomegalovirus antigens. The only immune exposure information available for the cohort was CMV serostatus. Because counts were too low, seventeen rarely observed V segments, including chromosome 9 orphons, were excluded from the earlier analysis of under 650 of the donors. According to the authors, the approach could potentially be generalized to other disease states and immunological phenotypes. A cluster of highly shared sequence variants was judged likely to represent a technical artifact of the sequencing pipeline. Because the 87-base-pair reads could not distinguish some IMGT-functional V segments, including TRBV6-2 and TRBV6-3, those segments were excluded. According to a later analysis, most CMV-associated TCR beta chains appeared to be HLA-restricted, and the HLA associations seemed to be driven largely by CMV exposure. Because HLA typing was unavailable for some donors at each locus, only the typed subset was used in association tests.

For CDR1 and CDR2, the germline V gene lists SGHRS and YFSETQ. V is pared back by 0 bases and J by 2 bases, with 15 bases lying between the germline termini. The CDR3 spans 16 residues, from the cysteine through the phenylalanine. The retained sequence is limited to the CDR3, 48 bases, with the frame set at the first base. Library method: the immunoSEQ multiplex PCR assay. A mixture of 60 forward primers for TCR Vbeta segments and 13 reverse primers for TCR Jbeta segments was used in the multiplex PCR. Amplification of the CDR3 region of rearranged TCR beta genes was performed with a multiplex PCR assay on genomic DNA. The Illumina HiSeq System was used to sequence the amplified TCR beta libraries as 87-base-pair reads. The authors' pipeline ran thus. In a later analysis, around 80 million unique TCR beta chains were counted across the 500 to 850 repertoires, and approximately 9.9 million of these chains were shared by at least two donors. To remove PCR and sequencing errors, raw reads were error-corrected and collapsed into unique sequences using a nearest-neighbor algorithm that merged closely related sequences. CDR3 sequences were aligned to IMGT reference sequences to assign V, D and J gene segments. For a sequence to be retained, a match of at least six nucleotides was required to both a V gene segment and a J gene segment. A rearrangement counted as productive if the CDR3 had no stop codons and remained in frame with V and J, and every other rearrangement counted as non-productive. CDR3 was defined by IMGT convention, running from the second conserved V-encoded cysteine to the conserved J-encoded phenylalanine. The earlier analysis of fewer than 750 of the donors excluded sequences that lacked an unambiguous match to a single V gene segment. An earlier analysis of 587 of the donors called V segments functional above 56.7% productive rearrangements and segregating when the between-donor standard deviation exceeded 5%. To diagnose cytomegalovirus status from the catalog of TCR beta chain sequences, a statistical classification framework was built. A later analysis assigned V and J genes by comparing TCR nucleotide sequences with IMGT/GENE-DB human TR gene sequences. In a later analysis, CDR3 sequences and most-parsimonious VDJ recombination scenarios were assigned using the TCRdist pipeline. In a later analysis, every TCR beta chain was defined by the combination of its CDR3 amino acid sequence and its V-gene family, and reads without a unique V-gene family were dropped. In a later analysis, fewer than 650 highly shared, low-generation-probability nucleotide sequences were removed to address suspected cross-contamination and a sequencing artifact. In a later analysis, a clonal expansion index was calculated for each public chain from normalized within-repertoire ranks of inferred template counts. Generation probabilities in a later analysis came from a VDJ recombination model fitted to out-of-frame rearrangements, and those results were checked against IGoR. In a later analysis, TCR-TCR, TCR-HLA and TCR-CMV co-occurrence was scored with hypergeometric tests, and a repertoire-size bias correction was applied to TCR pairs. In a later analysis, false discovery rates were estimated by permuting HLA or CMV assignments 20 times. In a later analysis, co-occurring TCRs were grouped using DBSCAN, and TCRdist sequence similarity was added for clustering within HLA-allele-positive subsets. Repertoires with fewer than 30,000 or more than 120,000 public chains were left out of co-occurrence clustering, as were five repertoires with anomalous nucleotide sharing. The table comes from immuneACCESS by way of TCRdb, which keeps in-frame sequences with V and J called. Part of the clones is missing from these tables; in studies checked, under half for an unresolved V gene and the rest for unknown reasons. The V and J calls and the clone size are those of that table, but D and trimming were determined from the DNA. The sample table holds roughly 150,000 clones, of which about 74% were seen once. The top ten constitute 2.5% to 3.5% of the sample.

In total, fewer than 750 healthy bone marrow donors made up the cohort. Cohort members were all nominally healthy when sampled, although unrecorded immune exposures were likely present. The donor tested CMV seronegative, placing the donor among the approximately 360 seronegative members of the cohort. Every donor gave a peripheral blood sample, and the peripheral blood mononuclear cells from that sample were used for TCR beta sequencing. The Qiagen DNeasy Blood Extraction Kit was used to extract genomic DNA from the blood cell samples. Specimen: PBMCs. Recombination joined TRBV5-1 with TRBJ2-7; the D gene is possibly TRBD1, with 6 bases matching. This receptor was taken from a middle-aged man in good health and CMV-seronegative. CDR3 protein: CASSLGPQGPPYEQYF. The bases are TGCGCCAGCAGCTTGGGTCCCCAGGGGCCACCCTACGAGCAGTACTTC.